The clone carrying this T cell receptor (beta chain) ranks as medium-sized (0.01 to 0.1%). TCR cDNA molecules each carried a unique molecular identifier. TCRdb itself ran the 5' RACE reads through MiXCR, one entry per CDR3 protein. The sample holds 1,500 to 2,000 distinct CDR3 sequences, roughly 16% seen once. The data originate from a study of spatial heterogeneity in lung cancer. At the level of the study: Alpha-chain sequences were consistently detected less often than beta-chain sequences.

Described time point: sample taken at primary tumor resection. Tumor, nontumor lung or frozen PBMC supplied whole RNA, sequenced without sorting. This TCR was recovered from a male donor with early-stage non-small cell lung cancer. The material was normal lung tissue next to the tumor, obtained at surgery.

The CDR3 sequence: CASSVGGGTYTGELFF. In DNA form, the CDR3 reads TGTGCCAGCAGCGTAGGTGGCGGGACCTACACCGGGGAGCTGTTTTTT. The chain recombines TRBV9 with TRBJ2-2; weak D call: TRBD2 (6 bases). This CDR3 contains 16 residues. Looked up from germline, CDR1 is SGDLS and CDR2 is YYNGEE. V gave up 0 bases and J gave up 3 bases, with 12 bases separating them.